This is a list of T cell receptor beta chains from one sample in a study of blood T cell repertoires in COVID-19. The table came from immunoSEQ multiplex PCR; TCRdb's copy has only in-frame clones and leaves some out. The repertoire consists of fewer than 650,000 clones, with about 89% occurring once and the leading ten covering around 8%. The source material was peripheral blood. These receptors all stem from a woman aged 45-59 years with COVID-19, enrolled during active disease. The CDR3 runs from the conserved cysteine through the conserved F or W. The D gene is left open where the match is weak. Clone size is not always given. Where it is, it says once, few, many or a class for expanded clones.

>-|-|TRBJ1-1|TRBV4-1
CASSQGGGAWAEAFF
TGCGCCAGCAGCCAAGGCGGGGGCGCTTGGGCTGAAGCTTTCTTT
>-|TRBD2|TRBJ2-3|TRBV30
CAWRPGREEDTQYF
TGTGCCTGGAGACCGGGCCGGGAGGAAGATACGCAGTATTTT
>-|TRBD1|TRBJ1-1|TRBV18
CASSPRQGSAEAFF
TGTGCCAGCTCACCACGACAGGGATCGGCTGAAGCTTTCTTT
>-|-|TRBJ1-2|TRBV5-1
CASSGLTVNYGYTF
TGCGCCAGCAGCGGGTTGACAGTGAACTATGGCTACACCTTC
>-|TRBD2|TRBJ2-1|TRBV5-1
CASSLAPGLAGDEQFF
TGCGCCAGCAGCTTGGCCCCGGGACTAGCGGGGGATGAGCAGTTCTTC
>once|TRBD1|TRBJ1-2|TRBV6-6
CASRRTGYGYTF
TGTGCCAGCAGACGGACAGGGTATGGCTACACCTTC
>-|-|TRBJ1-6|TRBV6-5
CASRSPSSYNSPLHF
TGTGCCAGCAGATCACCGAGCTCCTATAATTCACCCCTCCACTTT
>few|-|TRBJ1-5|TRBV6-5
CASKPRPDNGKPQHF
TGTGCCAGCAAACCCCGTCCGGACAATGGGAAGCCCCAGCATTTT
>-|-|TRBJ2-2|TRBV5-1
CASVPGGAGTGELFF
TGCGCCAGCGTACCGGGGGGCGCGGGGACCGGGGAGCTGTTTTTT
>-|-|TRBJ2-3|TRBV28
CASSLLRADTQYF
TGTGCCAGCAGTTTATTGAGAGCAGATACGCAGTATTTT
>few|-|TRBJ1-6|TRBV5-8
CASRIRLRGKESPLHF
TGTGCCAGCAGGATCAGACTTAGGGGAAAGGAATCACCCCTCCACTTT
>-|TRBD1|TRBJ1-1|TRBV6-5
CASRDRGITEAFF
TGTGCCAGCAGAGACAGGGGAATTACTGAAGCTTTCTTT
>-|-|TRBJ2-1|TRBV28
CASIPRVFPYNEQFF
TGTGCCAGCATCCCGAGGGTTTTTCCCTACAATGAGCAGTTCTTC
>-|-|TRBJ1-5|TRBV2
CASTEEGSSSQPQHF
TGTGCCAGCACCGAGGAAGGGAGTAGCAGTCAGCCCCAGCATTTT
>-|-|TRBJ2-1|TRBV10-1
CASSEGTANEQFF
TGCGCCAGCAGTGAAGGAACAGCCAATGAGCAGTTCTTC
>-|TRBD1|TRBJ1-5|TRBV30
CAWSRTGRPQPQHF
TGTGCCTGGAGCCGGACAGGCCGTCCCCAGCCCCAGCATTTT
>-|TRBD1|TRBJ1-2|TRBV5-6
CASSGDRGRLGYTF
TGTGCCAGCAGCGGGGACAGGGGGCGATTAGGCTACACCTTC
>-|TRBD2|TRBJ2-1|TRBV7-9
CASSSTGTSGGNEQFF
TGTGCCAGCAGCTCGACCGGGACTAGCGGGGGCAATGAGCAGTTCTTC
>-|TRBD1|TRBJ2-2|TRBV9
CASSRGQGEFGELFF
TGTGCCAGCAGCCGAGGACAGGGGGAGTTCGGGGAGCTGTTTTTT
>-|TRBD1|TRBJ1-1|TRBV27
CASSLFDRETAFF
TGTGCCAGCAGTTTATTTGACAGGGAAACGGCTTTCTTT
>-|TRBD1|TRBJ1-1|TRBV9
CASSPWTGKGTEAFF
TGTGCCAGCAGCCCTTGGACAGGGAAGGGCACTGAAGCTTTCTTT
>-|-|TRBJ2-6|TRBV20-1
CSASTGVGANVLTF
TGCAGTGCTAGTACGGGGGTTGGGGCCAACGTCCTGACTTTC
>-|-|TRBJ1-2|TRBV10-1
CASSTTRNYGYTF
TGCGCCAGCAGTACGACTAGGAACTATGGCTACACCTTC
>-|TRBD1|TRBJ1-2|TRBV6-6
CASSPSLDRGPQDYGYTF
TGTGCCAGCAGTCCAAGCCTGGACAGGGGGCCCCAGGACTATGGCTACACCTTC
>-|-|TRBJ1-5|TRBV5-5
CASSLIFSNQPQHF
TGTGCCAGCAGCTTGATCTTTAGCAATCAGCCCCAGCATTTT
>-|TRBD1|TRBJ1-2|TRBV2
CASSVDRDYGYTF
TGTGCCAGCAGTGTCGACAGGGACTATGGCTACACCTTC
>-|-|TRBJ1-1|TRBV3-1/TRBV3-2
CASSRLGGAGTEAFF
TGTGCCAGCAGCCGATTAGGGGGGGCCGGCACTGAAGCTTTCTTT
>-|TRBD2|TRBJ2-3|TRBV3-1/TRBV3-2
CASSRAGGGGARDTQYF
TGTGCCAGCAGCCGGGCAGGCGGCGGGGGGGCGAGGGATACGCAGTATTTT
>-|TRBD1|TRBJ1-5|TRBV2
CASSDTGGSNQPQHF
TGTGCCAGCAGTGATACAGGGGGTAGCAATCAGCCCCAGCATTTT
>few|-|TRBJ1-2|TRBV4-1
CASSQTNRARQYGYTF
TGCGCCAGCAGCCAAACGAACAGGGCCCGGCAATATGGCTACACCTTC
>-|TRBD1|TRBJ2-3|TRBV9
CASSPRLPRDRLTDTQYF
TGTGCCAGCAGCCCCCGACTCCCACGGGACAGGCTGACAGATACGCAGTATTTT
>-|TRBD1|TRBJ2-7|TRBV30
CAWTQGARYEQYF
TGTGCCTGGACCCAGGGGGCGAGGTACGAGCAGTACTTC
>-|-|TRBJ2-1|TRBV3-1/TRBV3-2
CASSQDSYRGGNNEQFF
TGTGCCAGCAGCCAGGATTCTTATAGGGGGGGTAACAATGAGCAGTTCTTC
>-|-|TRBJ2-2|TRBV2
CASSLSPGAGELFF
TGTGCCAGCAGTTTATCGCCAGGGGCCGGGGAGCTGTTTTTT
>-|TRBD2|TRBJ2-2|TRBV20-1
CSASRRGDPGELFF
TGCAGTGCTAGTAGGCGGGGGGACCCCGGGGAGCTGTTTTTT
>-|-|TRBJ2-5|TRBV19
CASSKYPAAQETQYF
TGTGCCAGTAGTAAATACCCCGCGGCACAAGAGACCCAGTACTTC
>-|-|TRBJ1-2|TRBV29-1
CSVEVRGGYGYTF
TGCAGCGTTGAAGTGCGGGGTGGCTATGGCTACACCTTC
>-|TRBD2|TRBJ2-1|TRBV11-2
CASSAGSTGGDSYNEQFF
TGTGCCAGCAGCGCGGGCTCGACGGGGGGGGACTCCTACAATGAGCAGTTCTTC
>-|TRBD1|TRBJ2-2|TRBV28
CASSLTGQGRTGELFF
TGTGCCAGCAGCCTTACAGGACAGGGCAGGACCGGGGAGCTGTTTTTT
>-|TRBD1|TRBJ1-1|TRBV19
CASSRGTAPPNTEAFF
TGTGCCAGTAGTCGTGGGACAGCGCCTCCGAACACTGAAGCTTTCTTT
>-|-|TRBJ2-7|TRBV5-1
CASSLYWQGSYEQYF
TGCGCCAGCAGCTTGTATTGGCAGGGATCCTACGAGCAGTACTTC
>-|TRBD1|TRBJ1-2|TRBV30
CAWTKDRFVLGYTF
TGTGCCTGGACCAAGGACAGGTTCGTACTCGGCTACACCTTC
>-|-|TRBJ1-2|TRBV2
CASLGLFRGCTF
TGTGCCAGTCTGGGATTATTTAGGGGATGCACCTTC